The clone carrying this TCR beta chain was detected a few times. The same CDR3 is also encoded by other DNA sequences in this sample. CDR1 is SEHNR, CDR2 FQNEAQ, per germline (reference sequence). After removal of 3 bases from V and 2 bases from J, the junction contained 2 bases not matched to a gene. The CDR3 is 14 residues long. A multiplex PCR was run with 60 Vbeta primers and 13 Jbeta primers. Using immunoSEQ multiplex PCR, the repertoire was profiled, and TCRdb retains in-frame clones only, with some absent. The table shows under 70,000 clones, with about 70% occurring only once. The data are from a study of cytomegalovirus exposure and HLA in healthy donors.

What was sequenced was PBMCs. This receptor was obtained from a woman aged 25 to 39 in good health and CMV-seronegative. The chain joins TRBV7-9 to TRBJ1-1; 8 bases map to TRBD1. CDR3 loop: CASSLGQENTEAFF. Here the CDR3 DNA reads TGTGCCAGCAGCTTGGGACAGGAAAACACTGAAGCTTTCTTT.